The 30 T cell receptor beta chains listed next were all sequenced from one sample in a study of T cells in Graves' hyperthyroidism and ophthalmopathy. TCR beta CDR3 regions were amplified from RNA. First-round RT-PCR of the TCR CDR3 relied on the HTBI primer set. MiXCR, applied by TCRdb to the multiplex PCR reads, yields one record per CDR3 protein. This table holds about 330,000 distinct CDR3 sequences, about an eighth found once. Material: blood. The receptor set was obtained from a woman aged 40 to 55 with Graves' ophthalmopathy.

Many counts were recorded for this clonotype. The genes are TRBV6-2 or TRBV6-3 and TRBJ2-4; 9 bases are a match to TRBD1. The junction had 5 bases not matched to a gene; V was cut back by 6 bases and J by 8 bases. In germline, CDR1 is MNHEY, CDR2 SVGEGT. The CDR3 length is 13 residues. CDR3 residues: CASRGQGRDIQYF. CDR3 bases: TGTGCCAGCAGGGGACAGGGCCGGGACATTCAGTACTTC.

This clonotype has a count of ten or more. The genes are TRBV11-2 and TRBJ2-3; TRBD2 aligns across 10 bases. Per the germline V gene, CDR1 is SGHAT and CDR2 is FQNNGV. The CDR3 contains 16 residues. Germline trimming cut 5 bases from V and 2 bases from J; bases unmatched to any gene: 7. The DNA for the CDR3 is TGTGCCAGCAGCCACCTAGCGGGGGCCCCCACAGATACGCAGTATTTT. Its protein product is CASSHLAGAPTDTQYF.

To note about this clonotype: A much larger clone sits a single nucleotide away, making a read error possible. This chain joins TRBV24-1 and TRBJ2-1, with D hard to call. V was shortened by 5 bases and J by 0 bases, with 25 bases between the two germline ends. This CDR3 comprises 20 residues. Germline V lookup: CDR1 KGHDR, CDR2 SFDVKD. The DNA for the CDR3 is TGTGCCACCAGTGCAGCCCCTCACGGTAGCTGGATAAGCTCCTACAATGAGCAGTTCTTC. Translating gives CATSAAPHGSWISSYNEQFF.

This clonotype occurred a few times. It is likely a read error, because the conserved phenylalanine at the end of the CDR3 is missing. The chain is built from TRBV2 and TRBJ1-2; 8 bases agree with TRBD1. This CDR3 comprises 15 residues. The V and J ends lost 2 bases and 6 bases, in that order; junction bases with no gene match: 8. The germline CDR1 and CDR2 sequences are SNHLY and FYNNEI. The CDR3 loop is CASSEQGTGTNGYTL. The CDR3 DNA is TGTGCCAGCAGTGAACAGGGGACAGGAACCAATGGCTACACCCTC.

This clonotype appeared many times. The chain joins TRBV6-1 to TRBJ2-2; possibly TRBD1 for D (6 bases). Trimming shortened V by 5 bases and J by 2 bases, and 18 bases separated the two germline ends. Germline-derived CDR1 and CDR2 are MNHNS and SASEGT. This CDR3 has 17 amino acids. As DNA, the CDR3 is TGTGCCAGCAGTTGGTGGGGGCATAGTGACAACACCGGGGAGCTGTTTTTT. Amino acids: CASSWWGHSDNTGELFF.

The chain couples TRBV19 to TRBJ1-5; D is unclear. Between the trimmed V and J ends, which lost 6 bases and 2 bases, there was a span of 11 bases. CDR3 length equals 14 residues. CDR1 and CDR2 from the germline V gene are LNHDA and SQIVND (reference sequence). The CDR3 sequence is CASRRVGGNQPQHF. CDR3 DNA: TGTGCCAGTAGGAGGGTCGGCGGCAATCAGCCCCAGCATTTT.

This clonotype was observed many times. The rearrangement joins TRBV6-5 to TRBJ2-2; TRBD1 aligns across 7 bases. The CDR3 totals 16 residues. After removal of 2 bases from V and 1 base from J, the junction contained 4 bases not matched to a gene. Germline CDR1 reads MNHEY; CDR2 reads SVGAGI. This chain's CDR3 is CASSYISGGNTGELFF. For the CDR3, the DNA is TGTGCCAGCAGTTACATATCAGGGGGGAACACCGGGGAGCTGTTTTTT.

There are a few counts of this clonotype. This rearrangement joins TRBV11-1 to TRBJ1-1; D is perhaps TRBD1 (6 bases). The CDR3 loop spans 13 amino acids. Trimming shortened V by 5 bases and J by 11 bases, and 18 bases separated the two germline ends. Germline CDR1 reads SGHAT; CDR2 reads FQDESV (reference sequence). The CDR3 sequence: CASSLGTRGVAFF. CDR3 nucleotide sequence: TGTGCCAGCAGCCTCGGGACTAGGGGGGTTGCTTTCTTT.

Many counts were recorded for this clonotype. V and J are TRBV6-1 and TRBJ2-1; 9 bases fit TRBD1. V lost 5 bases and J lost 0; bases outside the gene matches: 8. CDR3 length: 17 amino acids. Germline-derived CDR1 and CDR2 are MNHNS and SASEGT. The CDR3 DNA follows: TGTGCCAGCAGTTTCTTTACAGGGGGCGGCTCCTACAATGAGCAGTTCTTC. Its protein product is CASSFFTGGGSYNEQFF.

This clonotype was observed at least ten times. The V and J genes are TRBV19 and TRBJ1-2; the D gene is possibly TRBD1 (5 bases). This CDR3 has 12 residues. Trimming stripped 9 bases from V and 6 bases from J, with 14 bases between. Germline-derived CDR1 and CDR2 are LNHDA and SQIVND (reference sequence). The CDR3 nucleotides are TGTGCCAGCTCCTGGGGGGAGAATGGCTACACCTTC. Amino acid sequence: CASSWGENGYTF.

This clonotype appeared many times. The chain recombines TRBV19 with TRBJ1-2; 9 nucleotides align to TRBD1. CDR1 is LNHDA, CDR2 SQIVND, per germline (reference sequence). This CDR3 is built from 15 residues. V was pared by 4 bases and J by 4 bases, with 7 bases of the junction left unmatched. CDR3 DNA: TGTGCCAGTAGTACCCGACAGGGGGTTCGCTATGGCTACACCTTC. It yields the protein CASSTRQGVRYGYTF.

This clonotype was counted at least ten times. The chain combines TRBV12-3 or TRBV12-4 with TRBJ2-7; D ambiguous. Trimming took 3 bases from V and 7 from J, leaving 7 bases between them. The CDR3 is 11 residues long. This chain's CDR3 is CASSFLGEQYF. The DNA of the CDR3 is TGTGCCAGCAGTTTTTTGGGAGAGCAGTACTTC.

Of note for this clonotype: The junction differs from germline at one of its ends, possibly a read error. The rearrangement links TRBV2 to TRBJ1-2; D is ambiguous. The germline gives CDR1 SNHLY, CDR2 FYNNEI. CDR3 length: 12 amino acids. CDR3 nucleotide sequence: TGTGGCAGCTCGAGGCAGACATATGGCTACACCTTC. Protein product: CGSSRQTYGYTF.

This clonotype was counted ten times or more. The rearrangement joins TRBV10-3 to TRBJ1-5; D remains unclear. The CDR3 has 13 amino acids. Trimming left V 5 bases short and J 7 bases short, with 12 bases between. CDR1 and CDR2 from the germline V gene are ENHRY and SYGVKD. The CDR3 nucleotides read TGTGCCATCAGTAGCCAAGCTAACCAGCCCCAGCATTTT. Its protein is CAISSQANQPQHF.

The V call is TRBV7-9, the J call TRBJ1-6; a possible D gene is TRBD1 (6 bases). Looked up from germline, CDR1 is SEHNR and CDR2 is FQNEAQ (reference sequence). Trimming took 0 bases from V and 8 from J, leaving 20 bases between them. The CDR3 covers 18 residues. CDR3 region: CASSLAVDSFGLYSPLHF. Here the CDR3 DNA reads TGTGCCAGCAGCTTAGCGGTGGACAGTTTTGGATTATATTCACCCCTCCACTTT. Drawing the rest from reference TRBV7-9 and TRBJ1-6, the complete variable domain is DTGVSQNPRHKITKRGQNVTFRCDPISEHNRLYWYRQTLGQGPEFLTYFQNEAQLEKSRLLSDRFSAERPKGSFSTLEIQRTEQGDSAMYLCASSLAVDSFGLYSPLHFGNGTRLTVT.

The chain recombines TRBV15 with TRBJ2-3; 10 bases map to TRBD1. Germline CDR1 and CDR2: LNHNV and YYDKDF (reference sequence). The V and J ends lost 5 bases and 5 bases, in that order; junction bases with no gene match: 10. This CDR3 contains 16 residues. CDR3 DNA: TGTGCCACCAGCGGTGATGGACAGGGGGATGGAGATACGCAGTATTTT. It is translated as CATSGDGQGDGDTQYF.

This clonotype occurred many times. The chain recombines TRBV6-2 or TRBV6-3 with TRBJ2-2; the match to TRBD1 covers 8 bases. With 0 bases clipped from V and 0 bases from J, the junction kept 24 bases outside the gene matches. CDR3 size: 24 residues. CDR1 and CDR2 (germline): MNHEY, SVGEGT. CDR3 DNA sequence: TGTGCCAGCAGTTACTCGGCCTGGGGGGACATCCTTGACAGGGGCATTGCGAACACCGGGGAGCTGTTTTTT. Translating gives CASSYSAWGDILDRGIANTGELFF.

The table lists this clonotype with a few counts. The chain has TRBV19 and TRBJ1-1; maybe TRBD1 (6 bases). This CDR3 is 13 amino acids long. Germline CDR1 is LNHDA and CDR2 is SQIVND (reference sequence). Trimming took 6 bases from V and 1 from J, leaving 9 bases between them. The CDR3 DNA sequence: TGTGCCAGTAGGCTACAGGGGAACACTGAAGCTTTCTTT. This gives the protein CASRLQGNTEAFF. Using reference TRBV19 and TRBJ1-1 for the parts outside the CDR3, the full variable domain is DGGITQSPKYLFRKEGQNVTLSCEQNLNHDAMYWYRQDPGQGLRLIYYSQIVNDFQKGDIAEGYSVSREKKESFPLTVTSAQKNPTAFYLCASRLQGNTEAFFGQGTRLTVV.

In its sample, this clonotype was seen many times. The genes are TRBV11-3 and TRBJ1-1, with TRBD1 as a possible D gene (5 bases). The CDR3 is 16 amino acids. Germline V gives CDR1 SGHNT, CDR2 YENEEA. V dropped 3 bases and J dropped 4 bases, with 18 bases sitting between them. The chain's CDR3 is CASSFGLVGVVTEAFF. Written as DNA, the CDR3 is TGTGCCAGCAGCTTCGGGTTAGTGGGGGTTGTCACTGAAGCTTTCTTT.

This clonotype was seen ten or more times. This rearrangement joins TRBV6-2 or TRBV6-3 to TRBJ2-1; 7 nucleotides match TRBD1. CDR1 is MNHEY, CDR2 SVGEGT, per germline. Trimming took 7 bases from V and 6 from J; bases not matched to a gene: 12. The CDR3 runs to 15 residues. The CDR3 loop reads CASIPRTGWGNEQFF. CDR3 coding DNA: TGTGCCAGCATCCCTAGGACAGGCTGGGGCAATGAGCAGTTCTTC.

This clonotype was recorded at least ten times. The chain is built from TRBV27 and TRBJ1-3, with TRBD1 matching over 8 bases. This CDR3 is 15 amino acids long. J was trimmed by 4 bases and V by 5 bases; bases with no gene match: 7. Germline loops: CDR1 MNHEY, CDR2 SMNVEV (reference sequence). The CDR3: CASSPQGARGNTIYF. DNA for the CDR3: TGTGCCAGCAGTCCCCAGGGGGCGAGAGGAAACACCATATATTTT.

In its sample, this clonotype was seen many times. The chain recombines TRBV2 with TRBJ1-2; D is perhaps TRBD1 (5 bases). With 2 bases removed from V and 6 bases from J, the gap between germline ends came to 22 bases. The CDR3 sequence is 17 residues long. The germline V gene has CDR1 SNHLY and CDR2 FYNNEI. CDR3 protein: CASSELGRVKSRNGYTF. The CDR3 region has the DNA TGTGCCAGCAGTGAACTGGGCAGGGTAAAGTCTCGGAATGGCTACACCTTC.

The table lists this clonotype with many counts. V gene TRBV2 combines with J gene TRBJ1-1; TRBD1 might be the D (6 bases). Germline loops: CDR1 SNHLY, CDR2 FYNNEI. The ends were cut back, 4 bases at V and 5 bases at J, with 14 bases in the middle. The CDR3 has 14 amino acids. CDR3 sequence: CASSVQGRTTEAFF. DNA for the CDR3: TGTGCCAGCAGTGTACAGGGAAGGACGACTGAAGCTTTCTTT.

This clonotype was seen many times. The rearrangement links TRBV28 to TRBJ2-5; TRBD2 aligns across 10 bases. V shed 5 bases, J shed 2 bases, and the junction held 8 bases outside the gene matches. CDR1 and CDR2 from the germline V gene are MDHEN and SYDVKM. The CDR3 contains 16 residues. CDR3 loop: CASSPRTSGDQETQYF. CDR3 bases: TGTGCCAGCAGTCCCAGGACTAGCGGAGATCAAGAGACCCAGTACTTC.

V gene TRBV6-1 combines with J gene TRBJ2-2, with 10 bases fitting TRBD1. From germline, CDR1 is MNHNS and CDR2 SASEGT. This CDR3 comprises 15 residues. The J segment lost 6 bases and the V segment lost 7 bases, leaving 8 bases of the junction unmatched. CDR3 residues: CASTGGQGLAGELFF. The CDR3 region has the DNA TGTGCCAGCACCGGGGGACAGGGGTTAGCCGGGGAGCTGTTTTTT.

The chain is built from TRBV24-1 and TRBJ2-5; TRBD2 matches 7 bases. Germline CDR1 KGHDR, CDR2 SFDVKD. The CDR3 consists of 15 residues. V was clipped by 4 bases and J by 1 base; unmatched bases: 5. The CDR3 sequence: CATSESRLAQETQYF. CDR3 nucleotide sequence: TGTGCCACCAGTGAATCTCGACTAGCCCAAGAGACCCAGTACTTC.

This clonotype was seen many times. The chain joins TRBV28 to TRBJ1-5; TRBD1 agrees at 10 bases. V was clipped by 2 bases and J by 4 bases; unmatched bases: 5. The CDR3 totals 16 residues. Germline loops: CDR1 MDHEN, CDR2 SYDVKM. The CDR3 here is CASSLADRGHNQPQHF. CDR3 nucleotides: TGTGCCAGCAGTTTAGCCGACAGGGGGCATAATCAGCCCCAGCATTTT. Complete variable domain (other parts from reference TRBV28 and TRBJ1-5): DVKVTQSSRYLVKRTGEKVFLECVQDMDHENMFWYRQDPGLGLRLIYFSYDVKMKEKGDIPEGYSVSREKKERFSLILESASTNQTSMYLCASSLADRGHNQPQHFGDGTRLSIL.

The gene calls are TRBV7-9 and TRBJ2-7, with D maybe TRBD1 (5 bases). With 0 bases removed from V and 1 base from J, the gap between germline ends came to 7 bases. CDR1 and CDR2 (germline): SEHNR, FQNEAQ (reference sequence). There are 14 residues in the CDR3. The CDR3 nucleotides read TGTGCCAGCAGCTTAGCGCGACAGTCCTACGAGCAGTACTTC. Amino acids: CASSLARQSYEQYF.

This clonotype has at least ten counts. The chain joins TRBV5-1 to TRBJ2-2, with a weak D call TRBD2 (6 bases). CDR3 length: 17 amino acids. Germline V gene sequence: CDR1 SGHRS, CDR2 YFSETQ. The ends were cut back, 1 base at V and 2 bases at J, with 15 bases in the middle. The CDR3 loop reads CASSLFSGLPNTGELFF. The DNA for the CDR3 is TGCGCCAGCAGCTTGTTTTCGGGACTTCCAAACACCGGGGAGCTGTTTTTT.

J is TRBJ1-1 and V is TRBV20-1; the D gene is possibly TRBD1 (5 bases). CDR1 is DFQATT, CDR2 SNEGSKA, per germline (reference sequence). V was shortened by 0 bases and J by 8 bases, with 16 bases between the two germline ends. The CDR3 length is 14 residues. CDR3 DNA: TGCAGTGCTAGAGATGCCCGACAGAGTAGAGAAGCTTTCTTT. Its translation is CSARDARQSREAFF.